This record concerns one T cell receptor (beta chain) sequence. Looked up from germline, CDR1 is SNHLY and CDR2 is FYNNEI. The CDR3 totals 11 residues. V dropped 8 bases and J dropped 7 bases, with 11 bases sitting between them. The sample comes from a study of control samples from healthy donors and cancer patients. Produced via immunoSEQ multiplex PCR; TCRdb's table is partial and in-frame only. The table shows over 70,000 clones, with roughly nine tenths occurring only once. The chain employs TRBV2 and TRBJ1-1; D is unresolved. Material for sequencing was blood. The clonotype was recovered from a woman in her sixties or seventies in good health. CDR3 region: CASYAGNEAFF. Written as DNA, the CDR3 is TGTGCCAGCTACGCGGGGAATGAAGCTTTCTTT.